These T cell receptor beta chains were read from a single sample in a study of cytomegalovirus exposure and HLA in healthy donors. TCRdb keeps only in-frame clones here, not all; method: immunoSEQ multiplex PCR. The sample shows around 180,000 clones, 79% of them seen only once. Material for sequencing was PBMCs. All receptors come from a woman in her 50s in good health and CMV-seronegative. Both conserved end residues are part of each CDR3. D genes are given only for firm matches. Clone size appears in some rows only: once, few, many, or a class for an expanded clone.

. TRBJ2-5 . TRBV20-1 TGCAGTGCCGGACACCCTGGGACCCAGTACTTC CSAGHPGTQYF
. TRBJ2-7 TRBD2 TRBV5-5 TGTGCCAGCAGTAACGGGGGGGTCCAGCTCTACGAGCAGTACTTC CASSNGGVQLYEQYF
once TRBJ1-2 . TRBV5-1 TGCGCCAGCAGCTTCGACAGGTCCAACTATGGCTACACCTTC CASSFDRSNYGYTF
few TRBJ2-2 . TRBV7-3 TGTGCCAGCAGCTTAGCACCCCGGGGCACCGGGGAGCTGTTTTTT CASSLAPRGTGELFF
. TRBJ1-1 . TRBV7-7 TGTGCTAGCAGTCAGTACCTGAACACTGAAGCTTTCTTT CASSQYLNTEAFF
. TRBJ1-1 TRBD1 TRBV28 TGTGCCAGCACTTCCCCGGGACAGGGGGTAATTGAAGCTTTCTTT CASTSPGQGVIEAFF
. TRBJ2-6 . TRBV6-6 TGTGCCAGCAGTGACCCCCCGGCGGTAGCCGTCCTGACTTTC CASSDPPAVAVLTF
few TRBJ1-1 . TRBV6-5 TGTGCCAGCAAGAGGCAGAACACTGAAGCTTTCTTT CASKRQNTEAFF
. TRBJ1-1 . TRBV7-2 TGTGCCAGCAGCTTATCAAGGGGTAGGACTGAAGCTTTCTTT CASSLSRGRTEAFF
. TRBJ2-7 . TRBV28 TGTGCCAGCAGTTTTGGGCGGGCCTACGAGCAGTACTTC CASSFGRAYEQYF
. TRBJ2-3 . TRBV6-5 TGTGCCAGCAGCCTTTCAGATACGCAGTATTTT CASSLSDTQYF
. TRBJ2-3 TRBD2 TRBV6-5 TGTGCCAGCAGTTCACCGGGACTAGCGGGAGATGATACGCAGTATTTT CASSSPGLAGDDTQYF
. TRBJ2-3 . TRBV5-6 TGTGCCAGCAGCTTGGGGCCAGCGGGCACAGATACGCAGTATTTT CASSLGPAGTDTQYF
. TRBJ1-4 . TRBV6-4 TGTGCCAGCTCCAGAAACTATAATGAAAAACTGTTTTTT CASSRNYNEKLFF
. TRBJ2-1 . TRBV18 TGTGCCAGCTCACCATCGCTAGTTGGGGCGTCCTACAATGAGCAGTTCTTC CASSPSLVGASYNEQFF
. TRBJ1-1 . TRBV29-1 TGCAGCGTGATTGGTCAAAGGGGTGACGCTGAAGCTTTCTTT CSVIGQRGDAEAFF
. TRBJ2-2 TRBD2 TRBV4-3 TGCGCCAGCAGCCGGCCCCTAGCGGGAGGGAACACCGGGGAGCTGTTTTTT CASSRPLAGGNTGELFF
. TRBJ2-3 TRBD2 TRBV11-2 TGTGCCAGCAGCTCCAGACTAGCGGGATGGGGGGATACGCAGTATTTT CASSSRLAGWGDTQYF
few TRBJ2-7 . TRBV19 TGTGCCAGTGGTTCCGAGGAGCAGTACTTC CASGSEEQYF
. TRBJ2-1 . TRBV9 TGTGCCAGCAGCCAGGCGGGCACAGCCTACAATGAGCAGTTCTTC CASSQAGTAYNEQFF
. TRBJ2-5 TRBD2 TRBV4-2 TGTGCCAGCAGCCAGCCACTAGCGGGAGGGCCGAGGGTCCAGTACTTC CASSQPLAGGPRVQYF